Listed here are 29 T cell receptor beta chains from one sample, sequenced in a study of T cells in Graves' hyperthyroidism and ophthalmopathy. RNA transcripts gave rise to amplified TCR beta CDR3 regions. Carried out on the TCR CDR3, a first-round RT-PCR used the HTBI primer set. TCRdb ran MiXCR on the multiplex PCR reads and lists one entry per CDR3 protein. The repertoire holds about 590,000 distinct CDR3 sequences, with around 14% as singletons. The sequenced material came from blood. Receptors originate from a woman aged 25 to 39 with Graves' hyperthyroidism.

The sample holds many counts of this clonotype. This chain joins TRBV11-2 and TRBJ2-3; tentative D call: TRBD2 (5 bases). Germline values: CDR1 SGHAT, CDR2 FQNNGV. The CDR3 contains 12 residues. The V gene lost 6 bases and the J gene lost 6 bases, with 10 bases spanning the gap. The CDR3: CASRPSPDTQYF. In DNA, the CDR3 is TGTGCCAGCAGACCTAGCCCCGATACGCAGTATTTT.

This clonotype has ten or more counts. V gene TRBV2 combines with J gene TRBJ2-1; possibly TRBD1 or TRBD2 for D (5 bases each). Deletions cut 7 bases from V and 4 bases from J, with 8 bases between. CDR3 length equals 12 residues. Germline CDR1 is SNHLY and CDR2 is FYNNEI. In DNA form, the CDR3 reads TGTGCCAGCAATGGGGGTTACAATGAGCAGTTCTTC. It codes for CASNGGYNEQFF.

This clonotype was counted ten times or more. The chain combines TRBV18 with TRBJ2-7; a possible D gene is TRBD1 (5 bases). The CDR3 is 13 amino acids. Looked up from germline, CDR1 is KGHSH and CDR2 is LQKENI. Trimming stripped 3 bases from V and 5 bases from J, with 11 bases between. The CDR3 bases are TGTGCCAGCTCACCGGGGCAGGGCGACGAGCAGTACTTC. Protein: CASSPGQGDEQYF.

This clonotype appeared many times. This chain links TRBV18 with TRBJ2-7; D is unresolved. This CDR3 is built from 14 residues. V lost 6 bases to trimming and J lost 5 bases, with 17 bases between them. Germline lookup yields CDR1 KGHSH and CDR2 LQKENI. The CDR3, as DNA: TGTGCCAGCTCGACCAGCACGAGCTTTAACGAGCAGTACTTC. Translated, it gives CASSTSTSFNEQYF.

Details on this clonotype: This clone may be a read error of a much larger clone one base away. No conserved phenylalanine or tryptophan is present at the end of the CDR3, so a read error is the likely explanation. V usage is TRBV7-9 and J usage is TRBJ1-1; D call uncertain. CDR1 and CDR2 (germline): SEHNR, FQNEAQ (reference sequence). V gave up 5 bases and J gave up 0 bases, with 16 bases separating them. The CDR3 is made up of 16 amino acids. CDR3 loop: CASSVPRAGMNTEAFS. In DNA, the CDR3 is TGTGCCAGCAGCGTCCCGAGGGCAGGTATGAACACTGAAGCTTTCTCT.

In the case of this clonotype: This could be a read error, since a much larger clone is one nucleotide away. The chain joins TRBV10-3 to TRBJ2-2; 10 nucleotides agree with TRBD1. Germline loops: CDR1 ENHRY, CDR2 SYGVKD. The CDR3 consists of 17 residues. Here the CDR3 reads CDISEPGTGADTGELFF. The DNA of the CDR3 is TGTGACATCAGTGAGCCTGGGACAGGGGCTGACACCGGGGAGCTGTTTTTT.

The CDR3 DNA sequence: TGTGCCAGCAGCCAAGAGAGCGGGAGCGGCGATGAGCAGTTCTTC. It is translated as CASSQESGSGDEQFF. This rearrangement joins TRBV3-1 to TRBJ2-1, with TRBD2 matching 8 bases. From germline, CDR1 is LGHDT and CDR2 YNNKEL (reference sequence). CDR3 length: 15 residues. V lost 0 bases, J lost 8 bases, and 6 bases stayed unmatched.

The chain employs TRBV27 and TRBJ1-6, with a possible D match to TRBD1 (5 bases). The CDR3 totals 17 residues. V lost 8 bases and J 9 bases, leaving 26 bases between the germline ends. Germline CDR1 is MNHEY and CDR2 is SMNVEV (reference sequence). Written as DNA, the CDR3 is TGTGCCAGCGGACCGGTCGTACTGGGGCCGTTCATTTCACCCCTCCACTTT. Its translation: CASGPVVLGPFISPLHF.

This clonotype was detected a few times. The chain couples TRBV2 to TRBJ1-5, with D maybe TRBD1 (5 bases). Germline V gene lookup returns CDR1 SNHLY and CDR2 FYNNEI. Trimming pared 6 bases from V and 7 bases from J, leaving 22 bases between. The CDR3 runs to 16 residues. In nucleotides, the CDR3 is TGTGCCAGCAGAGAGATCACAGGAGCCCGAGGGCAGCCCCAGCATTTT. Its protein is CASREITGARGQPQHF.

The CDR3 sequence: CSARDLRGPTEAFF. The CDR3, as DNA: TGCAGTGCTAGAGATTTGAGGGGGCCCACTGAAGCTTTCTTT. The V call is TRBV20-1, the J call TRBJ1-1, with 7 bases that match TRBD1. J lost 4 bases, V lost 0 bases, and 5 bases had no gene match. Germline V CDR1 and CDR2: DFQATT, SNEGSKA (reference sequence). The CDR3 has 14 amino acids.

This clonotype was counted at least ten times. The V gene is TRBV3-1, the J gene TRBJ2-3; D might be TRBD2 (5 bases). V lost 4 bases and J 4 bases, leaving 12 bases between the germline ends. Germline CDR1 reads LGHDT; CDR2 reads YNNKEL (reference sequence). This CDR3 is built from 14 residues. The chain's CDR3 is CASSLTSFADTQYF. CDR3 in DNA: TGTGCCAGCAGCCTTACTAGTTTCGCAGATACGCAGTATTTT.

This chain joins TRBV10-2 and TRBJ2-3; TRBD2 matches at 9 bases. CDR3 size: 17 residues. The V gene's germline CDR1 is WSHSY and CDR2 SAAADI. V trimming: 9 bases; J trimming: 5 bases; junction bases outside the gene matches: 18. CDR3 residues: CASSITGGRAYGDTQYF. CDR3 nucleotides: TGCGCCAGTTCCATTACTGGCGGGAGGGCCTATGGAGATACGCAGTATTTT.

The sample holds a few counts of this clonotype. The CDR3: CASQSASGSLTDTQYF. In nucleotides, the CDR3 is TGTGCCAGCCAATCGGCTAGCGGGAGTTTGACAGATACGCAGTATTTT. The chain employs TRBV7-9 and TRBJ2-3; 10 bases fit TRBD2. CDR1 and CDR2 from the germline V gene are SEHNR and FQNEAQ (reference sequence). Losses at the gene ends were 8 bases for V and 3 bases for J; bases not matched to a gene: 11. The CDR3 consists of 16 residues.

This clonotype was seen repeatedly, ten times or more. V is TRBV28 and J is TRBJ2-7; 7 positions match TRBD1. The CDR3 extends over 14 amino acids. V was clipped by 1 base and J by 3 bases; unmatched bases: 3. CDR1 is MDHEN, CDR2 SYDVKM, per germline. The CDR3, as DNA: TGTGCCAGCAGTTTATACAGGGGCATCTACGAGCAGTACTTC. The encoded protein is CASSLYRGIYEQYF.

The gene calls are TRBV30 and TRBJ1-3; weak D call: TRBD1 (6 bases). Per the germline V gene, CDR1 is GTSNPN and CDR2 is SVGIG (reference sequence). V was clipped by 4 bases and J by 1 base, with 17 bases between them. The CDR3 sequence is 16 residues long. This CDR3 is CAWTDIGGSSGNTIYF. As DNA, the CDR3 is TGTGCCTGGACGGATATAGGGGGAAGTTCTGGAAACACCATATATTTT.

This clonotype was picked up many times. This chain connects TRBV28 to TRBJ1-1; 7 bases map to TRBD1. Losses at the gene ends were 5 bases for V and 4 bases for J; bases not matched to a gene: 7. CDR1 is MDHEN, CDR2 SYDVKM, per germline. CDR3 size: 14 residues. The CDR3 sequence is CASSLTGEVTEAFF. The CDR3 DNA reads TGTGCCAGCAGTCTAACAGGGGAAGTCACTGAAGCTTTCTTT.

This clonotype was observed a few times. The rearrangement joins TRBV18 to TRBJ1-3, with D unresolved. Deletions cut 2 bases from V and 0 bases from J, with 14 bases between. This CDR3 is 17 amino acids long. CDR1 and CDR2 from the germline V gene are KGHSH and LQKENI. The CDR3 here is CASSPWEAPSSGNTIYF. In DNA, the CDR3 is TGTGCCAGCTCACCATGGGAGGCCCCAAGCTCTGGAAACACCATATATTTT.

This clonotype was found a few times. This sequence joins TRBV4-2 and TRBJ2-3, with 7 bases identical to TRBD2. Germline loops: CDR1 LGHNA, CDR2 YNFKEQ. V was clipped by 0 bases and J by 5 bases; unmatched bases: 5. The CDR3 is made up of 15 amino acids. The CDR3 region has the DNA TGTGCCAGCAGCCAAGATCGACTAGCCGGAGATACGCAGTATTTT. It codes for CASSQDRLAGDTQYF.

A few counts support this clonotype. The chain uses TRBV12-3 or TRBV12-4 and TRBJ2-1, with D uncertain. CDR3 length: 14 amino acids. The germline V and J ends were trimmed by 5 bases and 0 bases, with 8 bases remaining between them. The CDR3 DNA reads as TGTGCCAGCAGTCCGCTAATCTCCTACAATGAGCAGTTCTTC. Amino acid sequence: CASSPLISYNEQFF.

This clonotype occurred many times. The chain has TRBV28 and TRBJ2-7, with 9 bases matching TRBD2. The CDR3 spans 17 residues. Germline V gene data show CDR1 as MDHEN and CDR2 as SYDVKM. Trimming removed 7 bases from V and 4 bases from J; junction bases left unmatched: 17. The DNA of the CDR3 is TGTGCCAGCACCCCTAGGAGTAGCGGGAGTAGGTATTACGAGCAGTACTTC. Its protein product is CASTPRSSGSRYYEQYF. The full variable domain, rest sourced from reference TRBV28 and TRBJ2-7, is DVKVTQSSRYLVKRTGEKVFLECVQDMDHENMFWYRQDPGLGLRLIYFSYDVKMKEKGDIPEGYSVSREKKERFSLILESASTNQTSMYLCASTPRSSGSRYYEQYFGPGTRLTVT.

This clonotype was detected only a few times. The rearrangement joins TRBV4-2 to TRBJ2-1, with D unresolved. This CDR3 has 15 amino acids. Between the trimmed V and J ends, which lost 1 base and 7 bases, there was a span of 14 bases. CDR1 LGHNA and CDR2 YNFKEQ come from the germline V gene. In nucleotides, the CDR3 is TGTGCCAGCAGCCAAGTCTCGGCCTACGGGAATGAGCAGTTCTTC. The encoded protein is CASSQVSAYGNEQFF.

This clonotype was counted ten times or more. The rearrangement links TRBV20-1 to TRBJ2-1; possibly TRBD1 for D (6 bases). Germline V lookup: CDR1 DFQATT, CDR2 SNEGSKA (reference sequence). The CDR3 sequence is 13 residues long. The V gene lost 3 bases and the J gene lost 4 bases, with 10 bases spanning the gap. The CDR3 region has the DNA TGCAGTGCTAGCTCCGGACAGTACAATGAGCAGTTCTTC. Amino acid sequence: CSASSGQYNEQFF.

This clonotype has more than one count but fewer than ten. The chain couples TRBV14 to TRBJ1-1, with 7 bases lining up with TRBD1. The CDR3 is 16 amino acids. Germline trimming cut 5 bases from V and 0 bases from J; bases unmatched to any gene: 9. CDR1 SGHDN and CDR2 FVKESK come from the germline V gene. The CDR3 reads CASSSSRQGLNTEAFF. The CDR3 DNA follows: TGTGCCAGCAGCTCAAGTCGACAGGGCCTGAACACTGAAGCTTTCTTT.

This clonotype was found many times. The V call is TRBV18, the J call TRBJ1-3, with D unresolved. CDR3 size: 14 residues. Germline V gives CDR1 KGHSH, CDR2 LQKENI. Deletions cut 2 bases from V and 0 bases from J, with 5 bases between. The CDR3 DNA is TGTGCCAGCTCACCAGCATCCTCTGGAAACACCATATATTTT. This translates into CASSPASSGNTIYF.

This clonotype was seen at least ten times. V and J are TRBV28 and TRBJ2-7; a weak D match, TRBD1 (6 bases). V was clipped by 3 bases and J by 1 base, with 13 bases between them. CDR1 and CDR2 (germline): MDHEN, SYDVKM. The CDR3 has 15 amino acids. CDR3 sequence: CASSLPQGKSYEQYF. As DNA, the CDR3 is TGTGCCAGCAGTTTGCCCCAGGGGAAGTCCTACGAGCAGTACTTC. The entire variable domain, with the rest obtained from reference TRBV28 and TRBJ2-7, is as follows: DVKVTQSSRYLVKRTGEKVFLECVQDMDHENMFWYRQDPGLGLRLIYFSYDVKMKEKGDIPEGYSVSREKKERFSLILESASTNQTSMYLCASSLPQGKSYEQYFGPGTRLTVT.

V usage is TRBV7-6 and J usage is TRBJ1-2; D remains unclear. V was pared by 3 bases and J by 2 bases, with 7 bases between. The CDR3 runs 13 residues. Germline-derived CDR1 and CDR2 are SGHVS and FNYEAQ. DNA for the CDR3: TGTGCCAGCAGCTTTGGCCGGAACTATGGCTACACCTTC. Translated: CASSFGRNYGYTF.

On this clonotype itself: A much larger clone differs from this one at a single base, so this may be a read error. The conserved phenylalanine or tryptophan is not found at the CDR3 terminus, so this likely reflects a read error. The CDR3 reads CATSDLRSYNEQFL. The CDR3 coding sequence is TGTGCCACCAGTGATTTGCGTTCCTACAATGAGCAGTTCCTC. The chain uses TRBV24-1 and TRBJ2-1; no definite D call. The germline V gene has CDR1 KGHDR and CDR2 SFDVKD. This CDR3 has 14 amino acids. Trimming stripped 0 bases from V and 1 base from J, with 3 bases between.

This clonotype was counted at least ten times. The chain employs TRBV7-8 and TRBJ2-7, with 9 bases aligning to TRBD2. Germline CDR1 is SGHVS and CDR2 is FQNEAQ. V gave up 7 bases and J gave up 4 bases; unmatched junction bases: 11. CDR3 length equals 15 residues. CDR3 in DNA: TGTGCCAGCATCCCCCGTGGGGCGGGAGGGTACGAGCAGTACTTC. Translation: CASIPRGAGGYEQYF.

The count of this clonotype is one. This chain uses TRBV20-1 with TRBJ2-2; D not resolved. The CDR3 contains 13 residues. Deletions cut 3 bases from V and 0 bases from J, with 5 bases between. Per the germline V gene, CDR1 is DFQATT and CDR2 is SNEGSKA (reference sequence). CDR3 DNA: TGCAGTGCTAGGGACGCGAACACCGGGGAGCTGTTTTTT. Protein: CSARDANTGELFF.